Detailed here is one TCR beta chain. The data belong to a study of blood T cell repertoires in COVID-19. Across the whole study: The analysed material was cDNA or gDNA that came from T cells, B-cell-depleted T cells, or PBMCs.

Per the study methods: Estimation of nucleated cell counts was performed using reference gene primer amplification. The table came from immunoSEQ multiplex PCR; TCRdb's copy has only in-frame clones and leaves some out. D and trimming come from the DNA, and the V and J calls and clone size come from that table. The data show 60,000 to 75,000 clones, approximately 90% seen once. Germline V gene sequence: CDR1 SEHNR, CDR2 FQNEAQ (reference sequence). V lost 5 bases and J lost 0; bases outside the gene matches: 10. The CDR3 runs 18 residues. This receptor was taken from a human donor in a cohort sampled during active COVID-19. The sequencing input was peripheral blood. The chain couples TRBV7-9 to TRBJ2-1, with 10 bases identical to TRBD2. CDR3 loop: CASSPVAGGQSSYNEQFF. CDR3 DNA: TGTGCCAGCAGCCCGGTAGCGGGAGGCCAAAGCTCCTACAATGAGCAGTTCTTC.